The 4 T cell receptor beta chains in this list originate from one sample, sequenced in a study of T cells in Graves' hyperthyroidism and ophthalmopathy. Amplification of TCR beta CDR3 regions used RNA as the template. The TCR CDR3 was amplified in a first-round RT-PCR using the HTBI primer set. TCRdb independently ran MiXCR on the multiplex PCR reads; one entry per CDR3 protein. The sample yields a few hundred thousand distinct CDR3 sequences, around 15% seen once. Material for sequencing was blood. These receptors originate from a woman between 35 and 50 years old with Graves' ophthalmopathy.

This clonotype was seen just once. An end of the junction does not agree with germline; a read error may underlie this. The chain uses TRBV5-1 and TRBJ2-2; D is tentatively TRBD1 or TRBD2 (5 bases each). This CDR3 spans 13 amino acids. Germline V gives CDR1 SGHRS, CDR2 YFSETQ. The CDR3: CASRLGRAGELFF. In DNA, the CDR3 is TGCGCCAGCAGATTGGGGCGGGCCGGGGAGCTGTTTTTT.

This clonotype showed up many times. The genes are TRBV6-6 and TRBJ1-4; no clear D. The ends were cut back, 0 bases at V and 0 bases at J, with 5 bases in the middle. Germline V gene sequence: CDR1 MNHNY, CDR2 SVGAGI (reference sequence). The CDR3 covers 15 residues. The CDR3 DNA sequence: TGTGCCAGCAGTTACTCAGGAGCAACTAATGAAAAACTGTTTTTT. This sequence encodes CASSYSGATNEKLFF.

This clonotype was counted ten times or more. The chain joins TRBV30 to TRBJ2-1; TRBD2 is a possible D gene (5 bases). There are 19 residues in the CDR3. Trimming removed 2 bases at V and 7 bases at J, with 30 bases between. Germline CDR1 is GTSNPN and CDR2 is SVGIG (reference sequence). The CDR3 loop reads CAWSPPRRSWTGIPNEQFF. Written as DNA, the CDR3 is TGTGCCTGGAGTCCCCCTCGCAGATCTTGGACTGGGATTCCTAATGAGCAGTTCTTC.

V usage is TRBV5-5 and J usage is TRBJ2-5; no clear D gene. Germline loops: CDR1 SGHKS, CDR2 YYEKEE (reference sequence). The CDR3 sequence is 14 residues long. V dropped 2 bases and J dropped 1 base, with 9 bases sitting between them. The CDR3 DNA sequence: TGTGCCAGCAGCTTCGGCAGCATCCAAGAGACCCAGTACTTC. This translates into CASSFGSIQETQYF.